These T cell receptor beta chains were read from a single sample in a study of blood T cell repertoires in COVID-19. This table comes from immunoSEQ multiplex PCR, and its TCRdb copy is limited to in-frame clones, with some not included. This sample has 100,000 or so clones; 70% to 90% occur once, and the top ten carry about 13%. Input material: peripheral blood. These TCRs come from a human donor in a cohort sampled during active COVID-19. The CDR3 runs from the conserved cysteine through the conserved F or W. A D gene is named only where the DNA matches it firmly. Part of the rows lack a size; the others show once, few, many or a class for expanded clones.

.	TRBV7-2	TRBJ2-2	TRBD1	TGTGCCAGCAGCCAGAGGACAGGGCCATTCAACACCGGGGAGCTGTTTTTT	CASSQRTGPFNTGELFF
.	TRBV5-1	TRBJ1-4	TRBD1	TGCGCCAGCAGCTTGGGGACAGGGTATTCAACTAATGAAAAACTGTTTTTT	CASSLGTGYSTNEKLFF
.	TRBV5-6	TRBJ2-5	TRBD2	TGTGCCAGCAGCAACGGGGGGGCCCCAGAGACCCAGTACTTC	CASSNGGAPETQYF
.	TRBV20-1	TRBJ1-1	.	TGCAGTAGCCACCCAGGAGCTTTCTTT	CSSHPGAFF
.	TRBV10-2	TRBJ1-5	.	TGCGCCAGCAGTGGACAGGATCAGCCCCAGCATTTT	CASSGQDQPQHF
.	TRBV9	TRBJ2-2	TRBD2	TGTGCCAGCAGCACGAGACTAGCGGGGGGCACCGGGGAGCTGTTTTTT	CASSTRLAGGTGELFF
.	TRBV2	TRBJ1-5	TRBD1	TGTGCCAGCAGGGACAGGGTAAGCAGTCAGCCCCAGCATTTT	CASRDRVSSQPQHF
.	TRBV10-3	TRBJ2-1	TRBD1	TGTGCCATCAGTGATCAGGGACAGAGGGGAGCCAATGAGCAGTTCTTC	CAISDQGQRGANEQFF
.	TRBV7-2	TRBJ1-2	.	TGTGCCAGCAGCCAATCGGGGGCTAACTATGGCTACACCTTC	CASSQSGANYGYTF
medium-sized	TRBV15	TRBJ1-5	.	TGTGCCACCAGCGAGTTCGGAGGGCCCGATCAGCCCCAGCATTTT	CATSEFGGPDQPQHF
.	TRBV29-1	TRBJ1-2	TRBD1	TGCAGCGCGACGAGGACAGGGCTGGACTATGGCTACACCTTC	CSATRTGLDYGYTF
.	TRBV5-1	TRBJ2-7	TRBD1	TGCGCCAGCAGCTTGGAGGGGACAGCTACCTACGAGCAGTACTTC	CASSLEGTATYEQYF
.	TRBV19	TRBJ1-1	.	TGTGCCAGCAGAAACCGGCCAGGCGAAGCTTTCTTT	CASRNRPGEAFF
few	TRBV11-2	TRBJ2-2	TRBD2	TGTGCCAGCAGCTCCCCGGGGGGGGGCGGCACCGGGGAGCTGTTTTTT	CASSSPGGGGTGELFF
.	TRBV3-1/TRBV3-2	TRBJ2-3	.	TGTGCCAGCAGCCAAGAAGGTCGAACAGGAGATACGCAGTATTTT	CASSQEGRTGDTQYF
.	TRBV6-5	TRBJ1-1	.	TGTGCCAGCAGTTCCCCGGGGGGGCGCTTACACACTGAAGCTTTCTTT	CASSSPGGRLHTEAFF
.	TRBV6-4	TRBJ2-4	TRBD1	TGTGCCAGCAGTGACCGGACAGGGAACATTCAGTACTTC	CASSDRTGNIQYF
.	TRBV10-3	TRBJ1-5	.	TGTGCCATCAGTGATCGGGGGGGTATTAGCAATCAGCCCCAGCATTTT	CAISDRGGISNQPQHF
few	TRBV3-1/TRBV3-2	TRBJ2-7	TRBD1	TGTGCCAGCAGGGGGACAGGGTCCTACGAGCAGTACTTC	CASRGTGSYEQYF
.	TRBV6-6	TRBJ1-5	.	TGTGCCAGCAGTTACCCAATAGCAGAGAGAAATCAGCCCCAGCATTTT	CASSYPIAERNQPQHF
.	TRBV30	TRBJ1-2	TRBD1	TGTGCCTGGAGTCCGACAGGGGGCTGGGGTTATGGCTACACCTTC	CAWSPTGGWGYGYTF
.	TRBV4-3	TRBJ2-2	.	TGCGCCAGCAGCCAAGAACGACTGCACACCGGGGAGCTGTTTTTT	CASSQERLHTGELFF
once	TRBV18	TRBJ2-7	TRBD2	TGTGCCAGCTCACCAGGACTAGCGAGCTCCTACGAGCAGTACTTC	CASSPGLASSYEQYF
few	TRBV7-8	TRBJ1-3	.	TGTGCCAGCAGCTTAGACCAGGGAAGGGCTGGAAACACCATATATTTT	CASSLDQGRAGNTIYF
.	TRBV6-1	TRBJ2-6	TRBD2	TGTGCCAGCAGTGAGCGGGGGGGCCGGTATGGGGCCAACGTCCTGACTTTC	CASSERGGRYGANVLTF
.	TRBV7-8	TRBJ2-1	.	TGTGCCAGCAGCTTAGACCTCGCAGGGGAGCAGTTCTTC	CASSLDLAGEQFF
.	TRBV6-5	TRBJ1-5	.	TGTGCCAGCAGCCCACGGAATCAGCCCCAGCATTTT	CASSPRNQPQHF
.	TRBV6-2/TRBV6-3	TRBJ1-5	.	TGTGCCAGCAGTCCCATCAACAGATTTAGCAATCAGCCCCAGCATTTT	CASSPINRFSNQPQHF
.	TRBV11-2	TRBJ2-5	.	TGTGCCAGCAGCTTAGATGGTCCATCGGGGGACCAGTACTTC	CASSLDGPSGDQYF
few	TRBV11-2	TRBJ2-1	.	TGTGCCAGCAGCTTCGACAGATACAATGAGCAGTTCTTC	CASSFDRYNEQFF
.	TRBV5-6	TRBJ1-2	.	TGTGCCAGCAGCTTACCTTTAGGGGTCTATGGCTACACCTTC	CASSLPLGVYGYTF
few	TRBV5-1	TRBJ1-6	TRBD1	TGCGCCAGCAGCTTGGGTTCCGGGACAGTAAATTCACCCCTCCACTTT	CASSLGSGTVNSPLHF
.	TRBV24-1	TRBJ2-3	TRBD2	TGTGCCACCAGTGACCGAACTAGCGGCCTCACAGATACGCAGTATTTT	CATSDRTSGLTDTQYF
.	TRBV7-2	TRBJ2-5	TRBD1	TGTGCCAGCAGCACAAAAAGACCGGGACAGCAAGAGACCCAGTACTTC	CASSTKRPGQQETQYF
.	TRBV21-1	TRBJ2-7	.	TGTGCCAGCAGCGGGGACAGGGGGCCCTACGAGCAGTACTTC	CASSGDRGPYEQYF
.	TRBV19	TRBJ2-1	TRBD2	TGTGCCAGTCCGGGACTAAGAAAAGGAAGGGAGCAGTTCTTC	CASPGLRKGREQFF
.	TRBV18	TRBJ2-3	TRBD1	TGTGCCAGCTCAAAGGGACAGTACACAGATACGCAGTATTTT	CASSKGQYTDTQYF
.	TRBV7-2	TRBJ1-1	.	TGTGCCAGCAGCTCGATTACAGTGAACACTGAAGCTTTCTTT	CASSSITVNTEAFF
.	TRBV3-1/TRBV3-2	TRBJ1-1	.	TGTGCCAGCAGCCTTACAGATACGAACACTGAAGCTTTCTTT	CASSLTDTNTEAFF
.	TRBV6-6	TRBJ2-7	.	TGTGCCAGCAGTCTAGGGGGAGGGGGGCAATACCCCTACGAGCAGTACTTC	CASSLGGGGQYPYEQYF
.	TRBV6-1	TRBJ2-7	.	TGTGCCAGCAGTGAGGTTACAGGGTCCCCCTACGAGCAGTACTTC	CASSEVTGSPYEQYF
once	TRBV6-6	TRBJ1-2	.	TGTGCCAGCAGGGTAGCTAACTATGGCTACACCTTC	CASRVANYGYTF
.	TRBV6-5	TRBJ1-4	.	TGTGCCAGCAGCGGGCAGGGGAATGAAAAACTGTTTTTT	CASSGQGNEKLFF
.	TRBV7-9	TRBJ1-1	.	TGTGCCAGCAGCGCTTCGGGAGCTCGGTTGGCTGAAGCTTTCTTT	CASSASGARLAEAFF
.	TRBV2	TRBJ2-7	TRBD2	TGTGCCAGCAGTCCCCTTTCGGGAGGGGTTTACGAGCAGTACTTC	CASSPLSGGVYEQYF
.	TRBV19	TRBJ1-1	.	TGTGCCAGTAGTATATCCCGGGGCACTGAAGCTTTCTTT	CASSISRGTEAFF
.	TRBV7-2	TRBJ2-5	TRBD1	TGTGCCAGCAGCCGTTTATCGGGACAGGGGGCGGAGACCCAGTACTTC	CASSRLSGQGAETQYF
.	TRBV7-2	TRBJ2-2	.	TGTGCCAGCAGCGCCGGAGCCGGCGGGCCGAACATCGGGGAGCTGTTTTTT	CASSAGAGGPNIGELFF
.	TRBV7-9	TRBJ2-5	.	TGTGCCAGCAGCCTCCGGGGACAAGAAGAGACCCAGTACTTC	CASSLRGQEETQYF
.	TRBV6-2/TRBV6-3	TRBJ2-5	.	TGTGCCAGCAGTTACGAGGTCGGGACCCAGTACTTC	CASSYEVGTQYF
.	TRBV3-1/TRBV3-2	TRBJ1-4	.	TGTGCCAGCAGCCAAGGCGGATTTGAAAAACTGTTTTTT	CASSQGGFEKLFF
.	TRBV7-7	TRBJ2-3	.	TGTGCCAGCAGCTTACAAGAGACAGATACGCAGTATTTT	CASSLQETDTQYF
.	TRBV6-2/TRBV6-3	TRBJ2-3	TRBD2	TGTGCCAGCAGTCCGGGACTAGCAGACTACACAGATACGCAGTATTTT	CASSPGLADYTDTQYF
.	TRBV5-6	TRBJ2-5	TRBD2	TGTGCCAGCAGCCCCCCTTATTCCCGGGGGGGGCAAGAGACCCAGTACTTC	CASSPPYSRGGQETQYF